The 32 T cell receptor beta chains presented below share a single source sample, sequenced in a study of blood T cell repertoires in COVID-19. Clones were read by immunoSEQ multiplex PCR, and TCRdb kept only the in-frame ones, dropping some. The data contain roughly 49,000 clones, 65% to 85% of them singletons. The specimen sequenced was peripheral blood. The source of these receptors is a man in his forties with acute or convalescent COVID-19.

The rearrangement uses TRBV6-5 and TRBJ2-7; 10 nucleotides match TRBD2. Germline lookup yields CDR1 MNHEY and CDR2 SVGAGI. The CDR3 length is 16 residues. The junction had 8 bases not matched to a gene; V was cut back by 4 bases and J by 2 bases. Written as DNA, the CDR3 is TGTGCCAGCAGTTCCCCTCTAGCGGGGGCCCCCTACGAGCAGTACGTC. Residues: CASSSPLAGAPYEQYV.

The CDR3 DNA is TGTGCCAGCAGCTTACAAAATAATTCACCCCTCCACTTT. Amino acid sequence: CASSLQNNSPLHF. This chain links TRBV7-8 with TRBJ1-6; D ambiguous. Trimming pared 2 bases from V and 5 bases from J, leaving 4 bases between. The CDR3 runs to 13 residues. Germline CDR1 SGHVS, CDR2 FQNEAQ.

This chain uses TRBV5-1 with TRBJ2-5; a weak D match, TRBD2 (5 bases). Deletions cut 3 bases from V and 2 bases from J, with 8 bases between. Germline CDR1 SGHRS, CDR2 YFSETQ. The CDR3 is 13 residues long. The chain's CDR3 is CASSSGWQETQYF. Written as DNA, the CDR3 is TGCGCCAGCAGCTCGGGGTGGCAAGAGACCCAGTACTTC.

The CDR3 sequence is CASSLGTGYTGELFF. CDR3 nucleotide sequence: TGTGCCAGCAGCTTAGGGACAGGCTACACCGGGGAGCTGTTTTTT. The chain employs TRBV7-8 and TRBJ2-2, with 7 positions matching TRBD1. Unmatched junction bases numbered 2, after V lost 1 base and J lost 3 bases. Per the germline V gene, CDR1 is SGHVS and CDR2 is FQNEAQ. The CDR3 runs 15 residues.

The rearrangement joins TRBV5-1 to TRBJ1-3, with TRBD1 as a possible D gene (6 bases). Trimming removed 0 bases at V and 5 bases at J, with 15 bases between. CDR1 is SGHRS, CDR2 YFSETQ, per germline. The CDR3 is 16 residues long. For the CDR3, the DNA is TGCGCCAGCAGCTTGGCCGGCAGGGGAGAGCGAAACACCATATATTTT. Translating it yields CASSLAGRGERNTIYF.

V is TRBV24-1 and J is TRBJ1-2; D ambiguous. Between the trimmed V and J ends, which lost 5 bases and 8 bases, there was a span of 11 bases. Per the germline V gene, CDR1 is KGHDR and CDR2 is SFDVKD. There are 12 residues in the CDR3. CDR3 protein: CATSGRATGYTF. Here the CDR3 DNA reads TGTGCCACCAGTGGGAGGGCAACGGGCTACACCTTC.

The rearrangement uses TRBV7-2 and TRBJ2-1; D is ambiguous. CDR3 length: 14 amino acids. The V gene lost 3 bases and the J gene lost 6 bases, with 12 bases spanning the gap. Germline CDR1 reads SGHTA; CDR2 reads FQGNSA. CDR3 protein: CASSLSPRSNEQFF. The CDR3 bases are TGTGCCAGCAGCTTGTCCCCGAGGAGCAATGAGCAGTTCTTC.

The chain joins TRBV6-4 to TRBJ2-7; the D gene is possibly TRBD2 (6 bases). V gave up 3 bases and J gave up 4 bases, with 19 bases separating them. The CDR3 length is 16 residues. The germline gives CDR1 MRHNA, CDR2 SNTAGT. The CDR3: CASSDNARGRAYEQYV. CDR3 nucleotide sequence: TGTGCCAGCAGTGATAATGCGCGGGGCAGAGCTTACGAGCAGTACGTC.

The V gene is TRBV19, the J gene TRBJ2-1, with 13 bases aligning to TRBD2. CDR1 LNHDA and CDR2 SQIVND come from the germline V gene (reference sequence). The V segment lost 5 bases and the J segment 7 bases; nucleotides outside the gene matches: 8. This CDR3 spans 16 amino acids. The CDR3, as DNA: TGTGCCAGTAGTCCTGGACTAGCGGGAGAGTTGAATGAGCAGTTCTTC. Translated: CASSPGLAGELNEQFF.

The chain employs TRBV29-1 and TRBJ1-1; 9 positions match TRBD1. This CDR3 spans 14 amino acids. Germline V lookup: CDR1 SQVTM, CDR2 ANQGSEA. The trim removed 6 bases at V and 1 base at J, leaving 6 bases unmatched. In DNA form, the CDR3 reads TGCAGCGTCTGGACAGGGGCCGCGAACACTGAAGCTTTCTTT. Translation gives CSVWTGAANTEAFF.

The J gene is TRBJ1-2, the V gene TRBV9; a possible D gene is TRBD1 (5 bases). The CDR3 contains 14 residues. The germline V gene has CDR1 SGDLS and CDR2 YYNGEE. The germline V and J ends were trimmed by 0 bases and 8 bases, with 14 bases remaining between them. Here the CDR3 reads CASSVGLQGRGYTF. The CDR3 coding sequence is TGTGCCAGCAGCGTAGGTCTTCAGGGCCGGGGCTACACCTTC.

The rearrangement uses TRBV3-1 (or the pseudogene TRBV3-2) and TRBJ2-5; D ambiguous. V gave up 0 bases and J gave up 1 base, with 6 bases separating them. Germline V gene sequence: CDR1 LGHDT, CDR2 YNNKEL (reference sequence). The CDR3 sequence is 14 residues long. The CDR3 DNA sequence: TGTGCCAGCAGCCAAGATGGGCGCCAAGAGACCCAGTACTTC. It translates to CASSQDGRQETQYF.

The chain uses TRBV7-8 and TRBJ1-6; D is unresolved. From germline, CDR1 is SGHVS and CDR2 FQNEAQ. The CDR3 runs 18 residues. With 1 base removed from V and 7 bases from J, the gap between germline ends came to 20 bases. The CDR3 region is CASSLVSAQSGSNSPLHF. Here the CDR3 DNA reads TGTGCCAGCAGCTTAGTCTCGGCCCAATCCGGTAGCAATTCACCCCTCCACTTT.

The V and J genes are TRBV19 and TRBJ1-5; D uncertain. CDR1 is LNHDA, CDR2 SQIVND, per germline (reference sequence). V lost 5 bases, J lost 2 bases, and 13 bases lay in between. The CDR3 has 15 residues. CDR3 sequence (DNA): TGTGCCAGTAGTGCCATAATAGCGGGCAATCAGCCCCAGCATTTT. This translates into CASSAIIAGNQPQHF.

J is TRBJ1-5 and V is TRBV6-1, with 12 bases aligning to TRBD1. CDR3 length equals 19 residues. V was clipped by 4 bases and J by 0 bases; unmatched bases: 10. Germline CDR1 reads MNHNS; CDR2 reads SASEGT. The CDR3 DNA reads TGTGCCAGCAGTGGGGACAGGGGGCGCGGGGGATATAGCAATCAGCCCCAGCATTTT. Its translation: CASSGDRGRGGYSNQPQHF.

This clone has just a few counts. CDR3 coding DNA: TGTGCCAGCAGCGAGGAAGGAGGGACCGCATCTTCAGATGAGCAGTTCTTC. Protein: CASSEEGGTASSDEQFF. The rearrangement joins TRBV9 to TRBJ2-1, with TRBD2 as a possible D gene (6 bases). CDR1 SGDLS and CDR2 YYNGEE come from the germline V gene. Trimming shortened V by 3 bases and J by 8 bases, and 24 bases separated the two germline ends. CDR3 size: 17 residues.

The V gene is TRBV6-1, the J gene TRBJ2-4, with D perhaps matching TRBD2 (5 bases). From germline, CDR1 is MNHNS and CDR2 SASEGT. The CDR3 is 15 residues long. Trimming shortened V by 2 bases and J by 5 bases, and 13 bases separated the two germline ends. CDR3 nucleotide sequence: TGTGCCAGCAGTGAAATGGCAGCGGCAGAAAACATTCAGTACTTC. Amino acids: CASSEMAAAENIQYF.

The rearrangement links TRBV12-5 to TRBJ1-1; D is ambiguous. The CDR3 spans 14 residues. CDR1 and CDR2 from the germline V gene are LGHNT and FRNRAP. V gave up 2 bases and J gave up 11 bases, with 18 bases separating them. CDR3 region: CASGLLIKSRRAFF. The CDR3 DNA reads as TGTGCTAGTGGTTTGCTAATCAAATCACGGCGGGCTTTCTTT.

V usage is TRBV19 and J usage is TRBJ2-5; the match to TRBD2 covers 10 bases. Germline lookup yields CDR1 LNHDA and CDR2 SQIVND (reference sequence). This CDR3 has 15 amino acids. The trim removed 4 bases at V and 5 bases at J, leaving 7 bases unmatched. In nucleotides, the CDR3 is TGTGCCAGTAGTACAACGGGACTAGCGATCGAGACCCAGTACTTC. Amino acid sequence: CASSTTGLAIETQYF.

V and J are TRBV7-2 and TRBJ1-5; perhaps TRBD1 as D (5 bases). V shed 5 bases and J shed 6 bases, with 14 bases lying between them. This CDR3 contains 14 residues. Per the germline V gene, CDR1 is SGHTA and CDR2 is FQGNSA. For the CDR3, the DNA is TGTGCCAGCAGCCGGAACGGGGGGAGTCAGCCCCAGCATTTT. Encoded protein: CASSRNGGSQPQHF.

The gene calls are TRBV5-1 and TRBJ2-3, with D possibly being TRBD2 (6 bases). The V gene's germline CDR1 is SGHRS and CDR2 YFSETQ. Trimming stripped 3 bases from V and 2 bases from J, with 19 bases between. The CDR3 totals 17 residues. CDR3 sequence: CASSSGVGQELTDTQYF. The CDR3, as DNA: TGCGCCAGCAGCTCGGGGGTAGGGCAGGAGCTCACAGATACGCAGTATTTT.

The chain has TRBV5-1 and TRBJ2-2; TRBD1 is a possible D gene (5 bases). Germline CDR1 and CDR2: SGHRS and YFSETQ. With 0 bases removed from V and 5 bases from J, the gap between germline ends came to 11 bases. The length of the CDR3 is 15 residues. CDR3 in amino acids: CASSLGRVETGELFF. The DNA of the CDR3 is TGCGCCAGCAGCTTGGGCAGGGTTGAGACCGGGGAGCTGTTTTTT. Combining the CDR3 with reference TRBV5-1 and TRBJ2-2 gives the whole variable domain KAGVTQTPRYLIKTRGQQVTLSCSPISGHRSVSWYQQTPGQGLQFLFEYFSETQRNKGNFPGRFSGRQFSNSRSEMNVSTLELGDSALYLCASSLGRVETGELFFGEGSRLTVL.

The chain is built from TRBV19 and TRBJ1-1; TRBD1 aligns across 8 bases. Germline CDR1 LNHDA, CDR2 SQIVND (reference sequence). The CDR3 covers 14 residues. V shed 8 bases, J shed 1 base, and the junction held 6 bases outside the gene matches. This CDR3 is CASRTGRENTEAFF. In DNA, the CDR3 is TGTGCCAGTCGGACAGGGAGGGAGAACACTGAAGCTTTCTTT. Filled out from reference TRBV19 and TRBJ1-1, the complete variable domain reads DGGITQSPKYLFRKEGQNVTLSCEQNLNHDAMYWYRQDPGQGLRLIYYSQIVNDFQKGDIAEGYSVSREKKESFPLTVTSAQKNPTAFYLCASRTGRENTEAFFGQGTRLTVV.

The chain couples TRBV3-1 (or the pseudogene TRBV3-2) to TRBJ2-7; TRBD2 aligns across 10 bases. Per the germline V gene, CDR1 is LGHDT and CDR2 is YNNKEL (reference sequence). Losses at the gene ends were 2 bases for V and 7 bases for J; bases not matched to a gene: 11. The CDR3 contains 16 residues. CDR3 sequence: CASSQRPLAGAGEQYF. CDR3 DNA sequence: TGTGCCAGCAGCCAAAGGCCCCTAGCGGGAGCGGGTGAGCAGTACTTC.

The chain carries TRBV30 and TRBJ1-1; 7 bases align to TRBD1. Trimming cost V 2 bases and J 5 bases; bases outside gene matches: 5. CDR3 length: 13 residues. Germline loops: CDR1 GTSNPN, CDR2 SVGIG (reference sequence). The CDR3 DNA follows: TGTGCCTGGAGTTTTACAGGGGAAACTGAAGCTTTCTTT. Its translation is CAWSFTGETEAFF. The full variable domain, rest sourced from reference TRBV30 and TRBJ1-1, is SQTIHQWPATLVQPVGSPLSLECTVEGTSNPNLYWYRQAAGRGLQLLFYSVGIGQISSEVPQNLSASRPQDRQFILSSKKLLLSDSGFYLCAWSFTGETEAFFGQGTRLTVV.

V usage is TRBV5-4 and J usage is TRBJ2-3; D perhaps matches TRBD2 (5 bases). CDR1 is SGHNT, CDR2 YYREEE, per germline (reference sequence). This CDR3 is 14 amino acids long. V lost 0 bases and J 8 bases, leaving 13 bases between the germline ends. This chain's CDR3 is CASSLDRVRGTQYF. CDR3 coding DNA: TGTGCCAGCAGCTTGGATCGGGTACGGGGTACGCAGTATTTT.

The chain uses TRBV5-1 and TRBJ2-5; TRBD2 matches at 13 bases. Losses at the gene ends were 4 bases for V and 4 bases for J; bases not matched to a gene: 7. The CDR3 is made up of 16 amino acids. Germline V gene sequence: CDR1 SGHRS, CDR2 YFSETQ. The CDR3: CASSTGTSGMLETQYF. The CDR3 nucleotides are TGCGCCAGCAGCACCGGGACTAGCGGGATGCTAGAGACCCAGTACTTC.

The rearrangement links TRBV7-9 to TRBJ1-1, with D tentatively TRBD1 (5 bases). V lost 4 bases to trimming and J lost 7 bases, with 13 bases between them. There are 13 residues in the CDR3. Germline CDR1 reads SEHNR; CDR2 reads FQNEAQ (reference sequence). The CDR3 region has the DNA TGTGCCAGCAGCTCATCGGGGGGTAATGAAGCTTTCTTT. Translation gives CASSSSGGNEAFF.

This chain connects TRBV24-1 to TRBJ2-5; D is uncertain. This CDR3 is 11 amino acids long. V shed 4 bases and J shed 6 bases, with 5 bases lying between them. Germline V gene lookup returns CDR1 KGHDR and CDR2 SFDVKD. CDR3 residues: CATSEFKTQYF. CDR3 bases: TGTGCCACCAGTGAGTTCAAGACCCAGTACTTC.

The chain uses TRBV5-1 and TRBJ2-7; D call uncertain. V shed 0 bases and J shed 3 bases, with 10 bases lying between them. The CDR3 contains 14 residues. The germline gives CDR1 SGHRS, CDR2 YFSETQ. The CDR3 nucleotides read TGCGCCAGCAGCTTGGGTCCAGGTAGCTACGAGCAGTACGTC. Translation gives CASSLGPGSYEQYV.

The CDR3: CASSTGRADTQYF. Written as DNA, the CDR3 is TGTGCCAGCAGCACAGGGAGGGCAGATACGCAGTATTTT. The V and J genes are TRBV7-2 and TRBJ2-3; weak D call: TRBD2 (7 bases). The CDR3 runs to 13 residues. V was pared by 5 bases and J by 4 bases, with 10 bases between. CDR1 and CDR2 from the germline V gene are SGHTA and FQGNSA.

The chain is built from TRBV5-1 and TRBJ2-7; D is undetermined. Germline CDR1 and CDR2: SGHRS and YFSETQ. Between the trimmed V and J ends, which lost 3 bases and 3 bases, there was a span of 10 bases. CDR3 size: 13 residues. CDR3 nucleotide sequence: TGCGCCAGCAGCTCCGATAGTGACTACGAGCAGTACGTC. It encodes CASSSDSDYEQYV.